The source of this T cell receptor beta chain is a study of OX40 agonist ivuxolimab in advanced cancers. A single count supports this clone. The antigen remains undetermined. Whole-study results and caveats: Patients who responded partially at 0.1-3.0 mg/kg showed clonal expansion ranking among the lowest.

Assay used: immunoSEQ multiplex PCR; TCRdb lists only in-frame clones, some missing. In the table there are approximately 79,000 clones, roughly 94% of which are singletons. The J segment lost 2 bases and the V segment lost 2 bases, leaving 6 bases of the junction unmatched. The CDR3 totals 17 residues. CDR1 and CDR2 from the germline V gene are SGHNT and YENEEA. Specimen: CD4+ or CD8+ T cells sorted from blood, collected in a trial of the OX40 agonist ivuxolimab. This chain connects TRBV11-3 to TRBJ2-1, with 10 bases aligning to TRBD2. The sequence was collected from an adult with an advanced solid tumor such as melanoma, head and neck, liver or kidney cancer. The CDR3 loop reads CASSLSASGGTYNEQFF. CDR3 coding DNA: TGTGCCAGCAGCTTATCGGCTAGCGGGGGCACCTACAATGAGCAGTTCTTC. The whole variable domain, filled in from reference TRBV11-3 and TRBJ2-1, reads EAGVVQSPRYKIIEKKQPVAFWCNPISGHNTLYWYLQNLGQGPELLIRYENEEAVDDSQLPKDRFSAERLKGVDSTLKIQPAELGDSAVYLCASSLSASGGTYNEQFFGPGTRLTVL.